Below are 16 T cell receptor beta chains sequenced from a single sample in a study of T cell responses to AZD1222 COVID-19 vaccine. Here immunoSEQ multiplex PCR was the method, and the copy in TCRdb shows in-frame clones only, minus some. The sample records about 96,000 clones, about 88% being singletons. Sequencing was performed on peripheral blood, taken on day 0 of AZD1222 vaccination. The receptors shown here come from an adult in good health.

This clone showed up just once. V gene TRBV9 combines with J gene TRBJ2-4, with 8 bases aligning to TRBD1. Losses at the gene ends were 0 bases for V and 1 base for J; bases not matched to a gene: 15. This CDR3 has 20 residues. The germline CDR1 and CDR2 sequences are SGDLS and YYNGEE. The CDR3 loop reads CASSVGQAGGDSGAKNIQYF. CDR3 bases: TGTGCCAGCAGCGTAGGGCAGGCAGGGGGCGATTCGGGCGCCAAAAACATTCAGTACTTC.

The chain has TRBV12-5 and TRBJ1-1; D is possibly TRBD1 (5 bases). In germline, CDR1 is LGHNT, CDR2 FRNRAP. The CDR3 spans 13 residues. V was trimmed by 7 bases and J by 3 bases, leaving 12 bases between them. CDR3 DNA: TGTGCTAGTGCCTGGGGGGGGGACACTGAAGCTTTCTTT. This gives the protein CASAWGGDTEAFF.

This rearrangement joins TRBV5-1 to TRBJ2-5; 8 positions agree with TRBD2. CDR1 and CDR2 (germline): SGHRS, YFSETQ. The CDR3 has 15 amino acids. Losses at the gene ends were 1 base for V and 3 bases for J; bases not matched to a gene: 5. The CDR3 is CASSLRGGQEETQYF. CDR3 bases: TGCGCCAGCAGCTTGCGGGGGGGGCAAGAAGAGACCCAGTACTTC. The full variable domain, in which reference TRBV5-1 and TRBJ2-5 provide the parts outside the CDR3, is KAGVTQTPRYLIKTRGQQVTLSCSPISGHRSVSWYQQTPGQGLQFLFEYFSETQRNKGNFPGRFSGRQFSNSRSEMNVSTLELGDSALYLCASSLRGGQEETQYFGPGTRLLVL.

This chain joins TRBV19 and TRBJ1-2; D may be TRBD1 (5 bases). The ends were cut back, 7 bases at V and 4 bases at J, with 22 bases in the middle. This CDR3 is built from 16 residues. In germline, CDR1 is LNHDA, CDR2 SQIVND (reference sequence). CDR3 nucleotides: TGTGCCAGTACCCACGAGCGGCAGGGTGTCGCCTATGGCTACACCTTC. Translated: CASTHERQGVAYGYTF.

This chain connects TRBV12-3 or TRBV12-4 to TRBJ2-7; tentative D call: TRBD2 (6 bases). CDR3 length: 12 amino acids. With 6 bases removed from V and 7 bases from J, the gap between germline ends came to 13 bases. Here the CDR3 reads CASSQPGREQYF. The DNA of the CDR3 is TGTGCCAGCAGCCAACCGGGGAGGGAGCAGTACTTC.

This clone appeared a few times. The J gene is TRBJ1-2, the V gene TRBV21-1. TRBV21-1 is noted as a pseudogene. The CDR3 contains 10 residues. In DNA, the CDR3 is TGTGCCAGCAGCATAGAGGGCTACACCTTC. Its protein product is CASSIEGYTF.

The V and J genes are TRBV18 and TRBJ1-5; D unclear. Germline CDR1 and CDR2: KGHSH and LQKENI. The CDR3 loop spans 14 amino acids. Trimming took off 2 bases at V and 7 bases at J, with 12 bases between the two ends. As DNA, the CDR3 is TGTGCCAGCTCACCAATCATGGGGAGCCAGCCCCAGCATTTT. This codes for CASSPIMGSQPQHF.

V usage is TRBV4-3 and J usage is TRBJ1-5; a weak D match, TRBD1 (5 bases). Per germline, CDR1 LGHNA and CDR2 YSLEER. The germline V and J ends were trimmed by 0 bases and 6 bases, with 15 bases remaining between them. The length of the CDR3 is 16 residues. The DNA for the CDR3 is TGCGCCAGCAGCCAAGATATTGCAGGGAGCGGTCAGCCCCAGCATTTT. This gives the protein CASSQDIAGSGQPQHF.

This chain links TRBV6-5 with TRBJ1-4; TRBD1 might be the D (5 bases). The germline gives CDR1 MNHEY, CDR2 SVGAGI. CDR3 length: 16 residues. The V end was cut by 3 bases, the J end by 3 bases, with 14 bases between. As DNA, the CDR3 is TGTGCCAGCAGTTATTACAACAGGATATCTAATGAAAAACTGTTTTTT. This codes for CASSYYNRISNEKLFF.

The V and J genes are TRBV11-2 and TRBJ1-1; no reliable D call. The ends were cut back, 4 bases at V and 4 bases at J, with 19 bases in the middle. The germline CDR1 and CDR2 sequences are SGHAT and FQNNGV. The length of the CDR3 is 16 residues. The CDR3: CASSSRGVRTSTEAFF. DNA of the CDR3: TGTGCCAGCAGCTCGCGGGGAGTGCGGACGAGCACTGAAGCTTTCTTT.

This rearrangement joins TRBV4-1 to TRBJ1-2; no clear D gene. CDR1 MGHRA and CDR2 YSYEKL come from the germline V gene. This CDR3 has 15 amino acids. Trimming pared 4 bases from V and 4 bases from J, leaving 16 bases between. CDR3 DNA: TGCGCCAGCAGCCTTTCGGTCGAGGTGCGCTATGGCTACACCTTC. It encodes CASSLSVEVRYGYTF.

The V and J genes are TRBV28 and TRBJ1-3, with 7 bases aligning to TRBD1. CDR1 MDHEN and CDR2 SYDVKM come from the germline V gene. There are 17 residues in the CDR3. Trimming cost V 7 bases and J 0 bases; bases outside gene matches: 12. CDR3: CASKAPTQGISGNTIYF. CDR3 DNA sequence: TGTGCCAGCAAAGCCCCCACACAGGGGATCTCTGGAAACACCATATATTTT.

J is TRBJ2-7 and V is TRBV11-2; 9 bases are a match to TRBD1. Germline values: CDR1 SGHAT, CDR2 FQNNGV. With V trimmed by 5 bases and J by 13 bases, 15 bases remained unmatched. This CDR3 spans 14 amino acids. CDR3 loop: CASSPGQGSIVQYF. The CDR3 DNA follows: TGTGCCAGCAGCCCCGGACAGGGGTCCATAGTGCAATACTTC.

The chain is built from TRBV5-1 and TRBJ1-1, with a tentative D call TRBD1 (6 bases). The CDR3 is 15 amino acids. The V end was cut by 0 bases, the J end by 4 bases, with 13 bases between. Germline V lookup: CDR1 SGHRS, CDR2 YFSETQ. The CDR3 loop reads CASSLVAQGGTEAFF. DNA of the CDR3: TGCGCCAGCAGCTTGGTGGCACAGGGCGGCACTGAAGCTTTCTTT.

This chain joins TRBV6-2 or TRBV6-3 and TRBJ2-2, with 9 bases matching TRBD1. CDR3 length: 17 residues. With 2 bases clipped from V and 0 bases from J, the junction kept 4 bases outside the gene matches. The germline gives CDR1 MNHEY, CDR2 SVGEGT. CDR3 in DNA: TGTGCCAGCAGTTACAACCGACAGGGGGCGAACACCGGGGAGCTGTTTTTT. This codes for CASSYNRQGANTGELFF.

This chain joins TRBV27 and TRBJ1-6; D call uncertain. The ends were cut back, 6 bases at V and 3 bases at J, with 12 bases in the middle. Germline V gene lookup returns CDR1 MNHEY and CDR2 SMNVEV (reference sequence). This CDR3 is built from 15 residues. DNA of the CDR3: TGTGCCAGCAGCGTGCTCCCGAACTATAATTCACCCCTCCACTTT. This encodes CASSVLPNYNSPLHF.